The 15 T cell receptor beta chains presented below share a single source sample, sequenced in a study of post-analysis software for immune sequencing data. General study findings and limits: The five TRBV segments detected at higher frequency in patients than in controls included TRBV5-6, TRBV5-1 and TRBV20-1.

No antigen is known for these receptors. Unique molecular identifiers were present in the TCR beta cDNA libraries. TCRdb reanalysed the PCR reads using MiXCR and keeps one entry per CDR3 protein. The sample shows around 400,000 distinct CDR3 sequences, approximately 42% of them seen only once. Sequenced input: blood. The receptors originated from a girl aged 2 to 10 with multiple sclerosis.

The chain has TRBV6-6 and TRBJ1-2; unclear D gene. This CDR3 is built from 14 residues. V lost 7 bases, J lost 2 bases, and 14 bases lay in between. Germline CDR1 reads MNHNY; CDR2 reads SVGAGI (reference sequence). Here the CDR3 reads CASIDWLVNYGYTF. CDR3 DNA: TGTGCCAGCATCGACTGGTTGGTCAACTATGGCTACACCTTC.

In this sample, this clonotype turned up a few times. This rearrangement joins TRBV6-6 to TRBJ2-5; D is undetermined. The CDR3 sequence is 14 residues long. Germline loops: CDR1 MNHNY, CDR2 SVGAGI (reference sequence). The germline V and J ends were trimmed by 0 bases and 2 bases, with 7 bases remaining between them. The CDR3 here is CASSYSSHQETQYF. The DNA of the CDR3 is TGTGCCAGCAGTTACTCCTCCCATCAAGAGACCCAGTACTTC.

V usage is TRBV4-3 and J usage is TRBJ2-5, with 8 nucleotides matching TRBD1. J lost 0 bases, V lost 0 bases, and 6 bases had no gene match. This CDR3 contains 17 residues. Germline-derived CDR1 and CDR2 are LGHNA and YSLEER. In nucleotides, the CDR3 is TGCGCCAGCAGCCAAGATGCGGCAGGGGGCAACCAAGAGACCCAGTACTTC. This encodes CASSQDAAGGNQETQYF.

The chain has TRBV12-3 or TRBV12-4 and TRBJ1-2; 7 positions match TRBD1. Trimming took 7 bases from V and 3 from J; bases not matched to a gene: 11. The CDR3 runs 15 residues. CDR3: CASTEVQGSHYGYTF. In DNA form, the CDR3 reads TGTGCCAGCACCGAGGTACAGGGGTCTCACTATGGCTACACCTTC.

This chain uses TRBV4-3 with TRBJ2-7; the match to TRBD2 covers 7 bases. CDR1 LGHNA and CDR2 YSLEER come from the germline V gene. The junction had 5 bases not matched to a gene; V was cut back by 1 base and J by 2 bases. CDR3 length equals 15 residues. The CDR3 protein is CASSQGTRGTYEQYF. In DNA form, the CDR3 reads TGCGCCAGCAGCCAAGGGACTAGGGGAACCTACGAGCAGTACTTC.

The V call is TRBV28, the J call TRBJ1-1; D may be TRBD1 (5 bases). Germline assignment: CDR1 MDHEN and CDR2 SYDVKM. This CDR3 is built from 14 residues. The V gene lost 11 bases and the J gene lost 3 bases, with 19 bases spanning the gap. The CDR3 sequence: CAGTTGGADTEAFF. Here the CDR3 DNA reads TGTGCCGGAACAACTGGGGGTGCGGACACTGAAGCTTTCTTT.

The chain joins TRBV6-5 to TRBJ1-2; D unresolved. The CDR3 loop spans 13 amino acids. The V gene's germline CDR1 is MNHEY and CDR2 SVGAGI. Trimming took 7 bases from V and 7 from J, leaving 16 bases between them. CDR3 sequence: CASTTGPPGGYTF. CDR3 bases: TGTGCCAGCACTACGGGCCCCCCCGGTGGCTACACCTTC.

The CDR3 sequence: CASSKWGRGNEQYF. The CDR3 bases are TGTGCCAGCAGCAAGTGGGGGCGGGGCAATGAGCAGTACTTC. V and J are TRBV27 and TRBJ2-7; D tentatively reads TRBD1 or TRBD2 (6 bases each). V lost 6 bases and J 7 bases, leaving 19 bases between the germline ends. The germline V gene encodes CDR1 MNHEY and CDR2 SMNVEV (reference sequence). CDR3 length: 14 residues.

This chain links TRBV18 with TRBJ2-3, with D uncertain. The CDR3 runs to 14 residues. The germline V gene has CDR1 KGHSH and CDR2 LQKENI. The germline V and J ends were trimmed by 2 bases and 0 bases, with 6 bases remaining between them. CDR3 in DNA: TGTGCCAGCTCACCAGATTCTAGCACAGATACGCAGTATTTT. Protein: CASSPDSSTDTQYF.

The rearrangement joins TRBV20-1 to TRBJ2-4, with TRBD2 matching over 7 bases. CDR1 and CDR2 (germline): DFQATT, SNEGSKA (reference sequence). CDR3 length equals 15 residues. J lost 0 bases, V lost 1 base, and 3 bases had no gene match. CDR3 nucleotides: TGCAGTGCTAGAGGTCCTAGCGGAGCCAAAAACATTCAGTACTTC. Translating it yields CSARGPSGAKNIQYF.

This clonotype has a handful of counts. The chain is built from TRBV7-9 and TRBJ1-2; 10 nucleotides align to TRBD1. CDR1 is SEHNR and CDR2 is FQNEAQ in the germline V gene (reference sequence). The CDR3 runs to 13 residues. Losses at the gene ends were 4 bases for V and 7 bases for J; bases not matched to a gene: 3. In DNA, the CDR3 is TGTGCCAGCAGCTCGGACAGGGGGACTGGCTACACCTTC. The encoded protein is CASSSDRGTGYTF.

CDR3 nucleotides: TGCAGTGCTAGAGGCCTCACAGGGTTGGGGTACGAGCAGTACTTC. The encoded protein is CSARGLTGLGYEQYF. The chain links TRBV20-1 to TRBJ2-7; tentatively, D is TRBD1 (6 bases). The CDR3 is 15 amino acids. The germline V gene encodes CDR1 DFQATT and CDR2 SNEGSKA (reference sequence). V was cut by 1 base and J by 4 bases, with 17 bases left in between.

V and J are TRBV5-1 and TRBJ2-7, with D possibly TRBD1 on 6 matching bases. The J call may not be correct, given that the DNA end is closer to TRBJ2-4. CDR1 is SGHRS and CDR2 is YFSETQ in the germline V gene. There are 14 residues in the CDR3. The CDR3 spells CASSSPGQDDIQYF. As DNA, the CDR3 is TGCGCCAGCAGCTCCCCGGGACAAGATGACATTCAGTACTTC.

The chain couples TRBV12-5 to TRBJ2-1; a possible D gene is TRBD2 (5 bases). The CDR3 length is 14 residues. The V and J ends lost 2 bases and 4 bases respectively, with 9 bases between them. The V gene's germline CDR1 is LGHNT and CDR2 FRNRAP. CDR3 nucleotide sequence: TGTGCTAGTGGTTTGACGGACTTTTACAATGAGCAGTTCTTC. Protein sequence: CASGLTDFYNEQFF.

The V gene is TRBV12-3 or TRBV12-4, the J gene TRBJ1-2, with a weak D call TRBD1 (6 bases). Trimming took 7 bases from V and 1 from J, leaving 16 bases between them. The CDR3 runs to 15 residues. The CDR3: CASKQTLGGNYGYTF. Here the CDR3 DNA reads TGTGCCAGCAAACAGACTCTAGGGGGTAACTATGGCTACACCTTC.